The 9 T cell receptor beta chains below were found in one sample sequenced in a study of identical twins. TCRdb redid the calling of the 5' RACE reads with MiXCR, one entry per CDR3 protein. The data hold about 460,000 distinct CDR3 sequences, with approximately 14% observed a single time. This sample was shared with a second study, whose subject was yellow fever vaccine responses in identical twins.

The sequenced sample consisted of CD4+ T cells sorted from blood. These receptors came from a woman younger than 35 in good health.

This clonotype was seen only a few times. The J gene is TRBJ2-1, the V gene TRBV4-3, with 7 positions matching TRBD2. The CDR3 has 16 residues. CDR1 is LGHNA, CDR2 YSLEER, per germline. V was clipped by 0 bases and J by 7 bases; unmatched bases: 9. The CDR3: CASSQEPGGRRNEQFF. CDR3 nucleotide sequence: TGCGCCAGCAGCCAAGAACCAGGCGGGAGAAGGAATGAGCAGTTCTTC.

This clonotype was seen repeatedly, ten times or more. This chain uses TRBV2 with TRBJ1-6, with D possibly TRBD1 on 6 matching bases. V lost 8 bases and J 5 bases, leaving 16 bases between the germline ends. Looked up from germline, CDR1 is SNHLY and CDR2 is FYNNEI. The CDR3 runs 15 residues. CDR3 residues: CASGGAGHHNSPLHF. CDR3 DNA: TGTGCCAGCGGCGGTGCGGGACACCATAATTCACCCCTCCACTTT.

V usage is TRBV24-1 and J usage is TRBJ2-1; TRBD2 agrees at 13 bases. The germline V gene has CDR1 KGHDR and CDR2 SFDVKD. Trimming at V came to 4 bases and at J to 6 bases, leaving 14 bases not matched to a gene. The CDR3 has 19 residues. CDR3 DNA sequence: TGTGCCACCAGTGAACCGCCGGGAACTAGCGGGGGGGCTACCAATGAGCAGTTCTTC. Its translation: CATSEPPGTSGGATNEQFF.

This clonotype was seen many times. This chain joins TRBV27 and TRBJ2-3; 11 nucleotides align to TRBD2. The V and J ends lost 1 base and 4 bases, in that order; junction bases with no gene match: 4. The CDR3 has 16 amino acids. Germline-derived CDR1 and CDR2 are MNHEY and SMNVEV (reference sequence). The CDR3 region has the DNA TGTGCCAGCAGTTTATTTAGCGGGGGGGCCTCAGATACGCAGTATTTT. Amino acid sequence: CASSLFSGGASDTQYF.

This clonotype was seen a few times. The chain joins TRBV20-1 to TRBJ2-2, with no clear D. This CDR3 is built from 13 residues. Trimming left V 0 bases short and J 3 bases short, with 5 bases between. Germline V gene lookup returns CDR1 DFQATT and CDR2 SNEGSKA (reference sequence). The CDR3 DNA reads TGCAGTGCTAGAGATACGTACACCGGGGAGCTGTTTTTT. Its protein product is CSARDTYTGELFF.

The V call is TRBV18, the J call TRBJ2-5; D call uncertain. The V gene's germline CDR1 is KGHSH and CDR2 LQKENI. This CDR3 comprises 12 residues. V lost 1 base to trimming and J lost 2 bases, with 2 bases between them. The CDR3 is CASSPRQETQYF. The CDR3 coding sequence is TGTGCCAGCTCACCACGGCAAGAGACCCAGTACTTC.

The V and J genes are TRBV18 and TRBJ2-5, with TRBD2 as a possible D gene (6 bases). The germline V and J ends were trimmed by 1 base and 6 bases, with 15 bases remaining between them. Germline lookup yields CDR1 KGHSH and CDR2 LQKENI. The CDR3 contains 15 residues. This chain's CDR3 is CASSPLIGGMKTQYF. The CDR3 nucleotides read TGTGCCAGCTCACCACTTATCGGGGGTATGAAGACCCAGTACTTC.

A few counts support this clonotype. The chain uses TRBV20-1 and TRBJ2-2; 8 bases are shared with TRBD2. CDR3 length: 21 residues. The germline CDR1 and CDR2 sequences are DFQATT and SNEGSKA (reference sequence). The CDR3 reads CSLGVPSSTNQLAGRAGELFF. Here the CDR3 DNA reads TGCAGCTTGGGGGTCCCAAGTTCCACTAATCAGCTAGCGGGTCGCGCCGGGGAGCTGTTTTTT.

The genes are TRBV12-3 or TRBV12-4 and TRBJ2-7; TRBD2 aligns across 7 bases. Trimming cost V 11 bases and J 0 bases; bases outside gene matches: 22. The CDR3 is 18 amino acids. CDR3 protein: CAFSFKMGYGGSSYEQYF. The CDR3 DNA reads TGTGCCTTCAGTTTTAAGATGGGCTACGGCGGGAGCTCCTACGAGCAGTACTTC.